These T cell receptor beta chains were read from a single sample in a study of blood T cell repertoires in COVID-19. TCRdb's table, derived via immunoSEQ multiplex PCR, lists solely in-frame clones and lacks some. The sample has a few hundred thousand clones; approximately 88% are singletons. Sequenced material: PBMCs or T cells enriched from blood (not recorded which). These receptors all come from a woman between 40 and 50 years old with acute COVID-19. The CDR3 runs from the conserved cysteine through the conserved F or W. D genes are given only for firm matches. Part of the rows lack a size; the others show once, few, many or a class for expanded clones.

D	V	J	size	DNA	CDR3
.	TRBV9	TRBJ2-1	few	TGTGCCAGCAGCGTAATCGGAGGCAATGAGCAGTTCTTC	CASSVIGGNEQFF
TRBD1	TRBV7-2	TRBJ1-3	.	TGTGCCAGCAGCCCCAGGGGGCTGTCTGGAAACACCATATATTTT	CASSPRGLSGNTIYF
.	TRBV7-2	TRBJ1-2	.	TGTGCCAGCAGCTACCGATCTACAGGGAATAGGGACTACACCTTC	CASSYRSTGNRDYTF
.	TRBV7-2	TRBJ2-1	.	TGTGCCAGCAGCTTAGGCCCCAGCGATGAGCAGTTCTTC	CASSLGPSDEQFF
.	TRBV7-2	TRBJ1-1	few	TGTGCCAGCAGATCGACAGCGAACACTGAAGCTTTCTTT	CASRSTANTEAFF
.	TRBV4-3	TRBJ1-2	.	TGCGCCAGCAGCCAAGATCCCAGGGTTGAGTATGGCTACACCTTC	CASSQDPRVEYGYTF
TRBD2	TRBV4-1	TRBJ2-3	once	TGCGCCAGCACCTCGGGGGGATACACAGATACGCAGTATTTT	CASTSGGYTDTQYF
.	TRBV7-2	TRBJ2-5	.	TGTGCCAGCAGCTTAGTAGGCGGGTTACAAGAGACCCAGTACTTC	CASSLVGGLQETQYF
.	TRBV27	TRBJ1-3	.	TGTGCCAGCAGGGGGCTTTACAACTCTGGAAACACCATATATTTT	CASRGLYNSGNTIYF
TRBD1	TRBV6-1	TRBJ2-7	.	TGTGCCAGCAGTGAATCTGGACAGGGCCCTGAGCAGTACTTC	CASSESGQGPEQYF
TRBD1	TRBV7-2	TRBJ1-5	.	TGTGCCAGCAGCTCGCGACAGGGGGCTGGTCAGCCCCAGCATTTT	CASSSRQGAGQPQHF
.	TRBV4-2	TRBJ1-5	.	TGTGCCAGCAGCCAAGAGGGGGGGAATAGCAATCAGCCCCAGCATTTT	CASSQEGGNSNQPQHF
TRBD2	TRBV2	TRBJ2-3	.	TGTGCCAGCAGTGAATGGACTAGCGAGCGACGGGATACGCAGTATTTT	CASSEWTSERRDTQYF
.	TRBV2	TRBJ1-2	once	TGTGCCAGCATGATGAGGGGGATCTATGGCTACACCTTC	CASMMRGIYGYTF
.	TRBV3-1/TRBV3-2	TRBJ2-1	.	TGTGCCAGCAGCCTTGGGGGGGGGCGGAACAATGAGCAGTTCTTC	CASSLGGGRNNEQFF
TRBD1	TRBV2	TRBJ1-4	.	TGTGCCAGCAGTGAGACCGGACAGGCAAAACTGTTTTTT	CASSETGQAKLFF
TRBD1	TRBV27	TRBJ1-2	.	TGTGCCAGCAGGGTGACAGGGAGCTTCTTGTATGGCTACACCTTC	CASRVTGSFLYGYTF
TRBD2	TRBV7-9	TRBJ2-3	.	TGTGCCAGCAGCTCCCGTCGGCTAGCGGGGGGCCACACAGATACGCAGTATTTT	CASSSRRLAGGHTDTQYF
TRBD1	TRBV24-1	TRBJ2-2	.	TGTGCCACCAGTCGACAGGGGGCCGGGGAGCTGTTTTTT	CATSRQGAGELFF
.	TRBV19	TRBJ2-2	.	TGTGCCAGTAGTCCAATGGCGGGCACCGGGGAGCTGTTTTTT	CASSPMAGTGELFF
.	TRBV29-1	TRBJ2-7	.	TGCAGCGTTTCCCCGGGACTCAGCTCCTACGAGCAGTACTTC	CSVSPGLSSYEQYF
.	TRBV11-2	TRBJ2-3	.	TGTGCCAGCAGCTTATTGGACAATAGGAATACGCAGTATTTT	CASSLLDNRNTQYF
TRBD2	TRBV7-2	TRBJ2-2	.	TGTGCCAGCAGCTTAGTGGGACTAGCGGGGATAAACCGGGGGGAGCTGTTTTTT	CASSLVGLAGINRGELFF
TRBD1	TRBV28	TRBJ1-2	.	TGTGCCACTCGTTCCGGGACAGGGTATGGCTACACCTTC	CATRSGTGYGYTF
.	TRBV9	TRBJ2-3	once	TGTGCCAGCAGCGCCAGGGACTCCCTCGTGGATACGCAGTATTTT	CASSARDSLVDTQYF
.	TRBV6-5	TRBJ1-2	.	TGTGCCAGCAGGAACACGGACAGAATCTATGGCTACACCTTC	CASRNTDRIYGYTF
TRBD1	TRBV5-1	TRBJ2-5	.	TGCGCCAGCAGCTTGGTGACAGGGGGGAGGGAGACCCAGTACTTC	CASSLVTGGRETQYF
TRBD2	TRBV24-1	TRBJ2-1	.	TGTGCCACCGGGACCCTAGCGGACAATGAGCAGTTCTTC	CATGTLADNEQFF
TRBD2	TRBV18	TRBJ2-1	.	TGTGCCAGCACGAGCACTAGCGACGACAATGAGCAGTTCTTC	CASTSTSDDNEQFF
TRBD1	TRBV9	TRBJ1-1	.	TGTGCCAGCAGCCCACGAGCGTATCCGGGACAGAGGAACACTGAAGCTTTCTTT	CASSPRAYPGQRNTEAFF
.	TRBV2	TRBJ2-3	once	TGTGCCGGCGCTCGCGGGGGCACAGATACGCAGTATTTT	CAGARGGTDTQYF
TRBD1	TRBV6-6	TRBJ2-7	.	TGTGCCAGCAGGTCAGGACAGGGAATCTACGAGCAGTACTTC	CASRSGQGIYEQYF
TRBD1	TRBV4-3	TRBJ1-6	.	TGCGCCAGCAGCCAACTCCGACAGGGCCGCGGCTCACCCCTCCACTTT	CASSQLRQGRGSPLHF
TRBD1	TRBV7-2	TRBJ2-7	.	TGTGCCAGCAGCTTGGGACAGCTCTCCTACGAGCAGTACTTC	CASSLGQLSYEQYF
TRBD1	TRBV27	TRBJ1-6	.	TGTGCCAGCAGTTTACCGACAGGGGTCAATTCACCCCTCCACTTT	CASSLPTGVNSPLHF
.	TRBV7-8	TRBJ2-3	.	TGTGCCAGCAGCTCACCCCTAGCTTCCGATACGCAGTATTTT	CASSSPLASDTQYF
.	TRBV19	TRBJ1-1	.	TGTGCCAGTAGTCCCACAGGGAACACTGAAGCTTTCTTT	CASSPTGNTEAFF
TRBD2	TRBV7-9	TRBJ2-3	.	TGTGCCAGCAGCTCAGGGACTAGCGGACTATCAGATACGCAGTATTTT	CASSSGTSGLSDTQYF
TRBD1	TRBV7-2	TRBJ1-2	.	TGTGCCAGCAGCACTAACAGGGGTGGCTACACCTTC	CASSTNRGGYTF
TRBD2	TRBV23-1	TRBJ2-1	once	TGCGCCAGTCCGGGACTAGCGGCAGATGAGCAGTTCTTC	CASPGLAADEQFF
.	TRBV24-1	TRBJ2-3	once	TGTGCCACCAGTGATGGACACACAGATACGCAGTATTTT	CATSDGHTDTQYF
TRBD1	TRBV5-1	TRBJ1-2	.	TGCGCCAGCAGCCGGACCCGGGACAGGGTCGGCTACACCTTC	CASSRTRDRVGYTF
.	TRBV6-6	TRBJ1-4	.	TGTGCCAGCAGCCCCCCCGGGGGTAATGAAAAACTGTTTTTT	CASSPPGGNEKLFF
.	TRBV11-2	TRBJ2-7	.	TGTGCCAGCAACCCCAAGGCGGGCTACGAGCAGTACTTC	CASNPKAGYEQYF
.	TRBV4-3	TRBJ2-3	.	TGCGCCAGCAGCCAAGACTCCCTCGCGGCAGATACGCAGTATTTT	CASSQDSLAADTQYF
.	TRBV29-1	TRBJ2-5	.	TGCAGCGCCGAAGCAGGGACCCAGTACTTC	CSAEAGTQYF
.	TRBV4-3	TRBJ1-5	once	TGCGCCAGCAGCCAACAGGGCTTCAATCAGCCCCAGCATTTT	CASSQQGFNQPQHF
.	TRBV5-6	TRBJ1-5	.	TGTGCCAGCAGCCCCGGGGGTTCGAATCAGCCCCAGCATTTT	CASSPGGSNQPQHF
.	TRBV30	TRBJ1-5	.	TGTGCCTGGAGCGCACAGGGATGGCAGCCCCAGCATTTT	CAWSAQGWQPQHF